Listed below are T cell receptor beta chains from one sample, sequenced in a study of T-cell memory formation after mild COVID-19. TCRdb reprocessed the 5' RACE reads with MiXCR, giving one entry per CDR3 protein. The table has roughly 500,000 distinct CDR3 sequences, roughly 20% seen once. Sequencing was carried out using PBMCs or a T cell subset sorted from them (not recorded which). Receptor source: an adult woman who had mild COVID-19 (a few samples of this study predate the infection). Cell type and time point are not known. CDR3s include the opening cysteine and the closing phenylalanine or tryptophan. A D gene is named only where the DNA matches it firmly. Clone sizes are given selectively: once, few, many, or a class where the clone is expanded.

D	size	V	J	DNA	CDR3
TRBD2	few	TRBV7-8	TRBJ2-1	TGTGCCAGCAGCTCCGCTAGCGGGGGGGCCTCTGTGCAGTTCTTC	CASSSASGGASVQFF
NA	NA	TRBV25-1	TRBJ1-6	TGTGCCAGCAGTGCCCATAGCTCCTATAATTCACCCCTCCACTTT	CASSAHSSYNSPLHF
NA	NA	TRBV4-2	TRBJ1-3	TGTGCCAGCAGCCAAGAGGCAAGTGGAAACACCATATATTTT	CASSQEASGNTIYF
TRBD2	NA	TRBV25-1	TRBJ2-3	TGTGCCAGCAGTCCTACTAGCGGGCTCCCGAATACGCAGTATTTT	CASSPTSGLPNTQYF
NA	few	TRBV6-1	TRBJ1-1	TGTGCCAGCAGTGAGGGATCCCACACTGAAGCTTTCTTT	CASSEGSHTEAFF
TRBD2	NA	TRBV5-1	TRBJ2-7	TGCGCCAGCAGCGGGACGGCTAGCGGGAGCCGAGACGAGCAGTACTTC	CASSGTASGSRDEQYF
TRBD1	NA	TRBV6-1	TRBJ2-1	TGTGCCAGCAGGGGACAGGGTGGCGTCTCCTACAATGAGCAGTTCTTC	CASRGQGGVSYNEQFF
NA	few	TRBV7-2	TRBJ2-2	TGTGCCAGCAGCCGACGACCTTACACCGGGGAGCTGTTTTTT	CASSRRPYTGELFF
TRBD2	few	TRBV11-1	TRBJ2-7	TGTGCCAGCAGCTTAACCTCTAGCGGGATCCCCTCCTACGAGCAGTACTTC	CASSLTSSGIPSYEQYF
NA	NA	TRBV5-1	TRBJ2-3	TGCGCCAGCACCGGGGACGGTAGCACAGATACGCAGTATTTT	CASTGDGSTDTQYF
TRBD1	few	TRBV20-1	TRBJ2-7	TGCAGTGCCCGCAAACCGACAGGGGTTGCCTTGTACGAGCAGTACTTC	CSARKPTGVALYEQYF
NA	many	TRBV6-1	TRBJ2-1	TGTGCCAGCAGTCTTCCCCCCGGGACGGACTCCTACAATGAGCAGTTCTTC	CASSLPPGTDSYNEQFF
NA	few	TRBV5-6	TRBJ2-1	TGTGCCAGCAGCTTGTTTTCCTACCTCTCCTACAATGAGCAGTTCTTC	CASSLFSYLSYNEQFF
NA	NA	TRBV6-2/TRBV6-3	TRBJ2-7	TGTGCCAGCAGTTACTCCTCCACCGAGCAGTACTTC	CASSYSSTEQYF
NA	few	TRBV11-2	TRBJ1-1	TGTGCCAGCAGCTTGTTACAGTCCACTGAAGCTTTCTTT	CASSLLQSTEAFF
NA	NA	TRBV19	TRBJ1-2	TGTGCCAGTAGTAGTTCGCACGTCTATGGCTACACCTTC	CASSSSHVYGYTF